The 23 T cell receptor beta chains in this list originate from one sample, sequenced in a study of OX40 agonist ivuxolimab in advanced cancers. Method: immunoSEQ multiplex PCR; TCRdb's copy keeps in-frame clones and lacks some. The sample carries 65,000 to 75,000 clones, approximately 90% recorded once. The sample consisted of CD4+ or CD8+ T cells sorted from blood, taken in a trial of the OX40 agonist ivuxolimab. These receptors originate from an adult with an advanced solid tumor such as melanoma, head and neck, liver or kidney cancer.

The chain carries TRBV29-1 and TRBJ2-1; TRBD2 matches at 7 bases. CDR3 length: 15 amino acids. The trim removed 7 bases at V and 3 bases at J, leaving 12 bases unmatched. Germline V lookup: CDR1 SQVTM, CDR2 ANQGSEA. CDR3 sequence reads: CSGYPGLVFYNEQFF. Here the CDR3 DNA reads TGCAGCGGCTACCCAGGACTAGTTTTCTACAATGAGCAGTTCTTC.

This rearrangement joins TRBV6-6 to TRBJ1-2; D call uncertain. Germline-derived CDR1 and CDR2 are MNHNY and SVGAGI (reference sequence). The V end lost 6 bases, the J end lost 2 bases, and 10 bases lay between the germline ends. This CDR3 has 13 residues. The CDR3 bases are TGTGCCAGCAGGCTTACAAGCAACTATGGCTACACCTTC. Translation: CASRLTSNYGYTF.

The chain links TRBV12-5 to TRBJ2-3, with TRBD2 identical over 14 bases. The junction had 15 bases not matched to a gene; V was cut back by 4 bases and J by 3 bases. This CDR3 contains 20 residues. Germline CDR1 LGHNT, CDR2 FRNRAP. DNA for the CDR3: TGTGCTAGTGGTTCTCTCCGTTTAGGACTAGCGGGAGGAAGAACAGATACGCAGTATTTT. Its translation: CASGSLRLGLAGGRTDTQYF.

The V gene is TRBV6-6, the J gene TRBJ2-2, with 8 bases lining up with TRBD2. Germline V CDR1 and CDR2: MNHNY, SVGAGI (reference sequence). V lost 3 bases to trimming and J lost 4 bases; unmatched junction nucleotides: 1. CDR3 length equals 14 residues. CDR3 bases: TGTGCCAGCAGTTATGCGGGAGGCACCGGGGAGCTGTTTTTT. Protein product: CASSYAGGTGELFF.

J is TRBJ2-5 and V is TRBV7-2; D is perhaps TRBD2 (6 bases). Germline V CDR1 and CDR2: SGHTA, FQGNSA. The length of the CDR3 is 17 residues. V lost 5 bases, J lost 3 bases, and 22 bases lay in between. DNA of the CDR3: TGTGCCAGCAGCCCCCAGTTTCTGAGCGGGTCTAAAGAGACCCAGTACTTC. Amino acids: CASSPQFLSGSKETQYF.

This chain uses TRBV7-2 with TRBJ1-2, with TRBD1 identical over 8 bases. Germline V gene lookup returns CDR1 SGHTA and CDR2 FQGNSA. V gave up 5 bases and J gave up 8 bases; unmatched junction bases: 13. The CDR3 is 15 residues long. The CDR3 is CASSLGPGGEHGYTF. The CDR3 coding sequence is TGTGCCAGCAGCCTCGGGCCAGGGGGCGAACACGGCTACACCTTC.

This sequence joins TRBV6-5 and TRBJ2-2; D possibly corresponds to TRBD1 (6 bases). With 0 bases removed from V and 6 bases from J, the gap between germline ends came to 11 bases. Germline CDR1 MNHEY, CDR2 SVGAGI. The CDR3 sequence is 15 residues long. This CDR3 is CASSYSQGPAGELFF. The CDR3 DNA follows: TGTGCCAGCAGTTACTCGCAGGGGCCGGCCGGGGAGCTGTTTTTT.

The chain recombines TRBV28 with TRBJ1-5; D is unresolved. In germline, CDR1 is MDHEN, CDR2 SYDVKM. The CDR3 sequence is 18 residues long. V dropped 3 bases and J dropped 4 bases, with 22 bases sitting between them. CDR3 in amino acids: CASSFPSPFEGPNQPQHF. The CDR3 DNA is TGTGCCAGCAGTTTTCCCTCCCCCTTTGAAGGCCCTAATCAGCCCCAGCATTTT.

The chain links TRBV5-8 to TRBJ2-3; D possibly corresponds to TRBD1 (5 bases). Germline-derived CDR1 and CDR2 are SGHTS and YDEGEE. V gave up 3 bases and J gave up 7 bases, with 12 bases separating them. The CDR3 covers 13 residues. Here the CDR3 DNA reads TGTGCCAGCAGCTCAGGACACCTTAATACGCAGTATTTT. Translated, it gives CASSSGHLNTQYF.

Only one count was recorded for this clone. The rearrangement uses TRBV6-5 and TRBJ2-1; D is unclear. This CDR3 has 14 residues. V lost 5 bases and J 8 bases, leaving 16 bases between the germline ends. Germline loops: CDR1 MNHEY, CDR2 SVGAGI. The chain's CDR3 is CASSPGPSFHEQFF. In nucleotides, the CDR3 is TGTGCCAGCAGTCCGGGCCCAAGTTTCCATGAGCAGTTCTTC.

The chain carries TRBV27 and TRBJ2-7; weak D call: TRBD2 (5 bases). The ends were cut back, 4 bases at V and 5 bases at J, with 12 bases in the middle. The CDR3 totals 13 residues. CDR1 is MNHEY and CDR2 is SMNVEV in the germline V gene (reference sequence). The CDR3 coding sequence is TGTGCCAGCAGTTCGGAGAGGGTCGACGAGCAGTACTTC. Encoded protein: CASSSERVDEQYF.

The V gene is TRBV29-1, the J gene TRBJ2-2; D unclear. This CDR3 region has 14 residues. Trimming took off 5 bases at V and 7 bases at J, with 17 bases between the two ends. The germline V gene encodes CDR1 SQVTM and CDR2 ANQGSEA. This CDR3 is CSVKGATLGGELFF. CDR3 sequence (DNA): TGCAGCGTTAAAGGAGCAACCTTGGGCGGGGAGCTGTTTTTT.

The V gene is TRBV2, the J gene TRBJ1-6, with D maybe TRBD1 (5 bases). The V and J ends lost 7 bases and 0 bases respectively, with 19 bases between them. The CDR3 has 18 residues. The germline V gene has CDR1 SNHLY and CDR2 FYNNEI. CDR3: CASTEGRARSSYNSPLHF. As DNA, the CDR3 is TGTGCCAGCACCGAGGGGAGGGCCCGGAGCTCCTATAATTCACCCCTCCACTTT.

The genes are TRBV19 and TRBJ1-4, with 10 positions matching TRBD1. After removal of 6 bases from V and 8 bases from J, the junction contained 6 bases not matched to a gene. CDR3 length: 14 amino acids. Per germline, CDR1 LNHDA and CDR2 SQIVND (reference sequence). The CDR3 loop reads CASSRGQGEEKLFF. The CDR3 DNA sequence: TGTGCCAGTAGCCGAGGACAGGGGGAGGAAAAACTGTTTTTT. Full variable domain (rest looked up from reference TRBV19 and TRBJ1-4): DGGITQSPKYLFRKEGQNVTLSCEQNLNHDAMYWYRQDPGQGLRLIYYSQIVNDFQKGDIAEGYSVSREKKESFPLTVTSAQKNPTAFYLCASSRGQGEEKLFFGSGTQLSVL.

The CDR3 here is CASSFSGTTYEQYF. The CDR3 region has the DNA TGTGCCAGTAGTTTTAGCGGGACAACCTACGAGCAGTACTTC. V and J are TRBV19 and TRBJ2-7; 8 nucleotides align to TRBD2. Losses at the gene ends were 5 bases for V and 2 bases for J; bases not matched to a gene: 5. The CDR3 is made up of 14 amino acids. In germline, CDR1 is LNHDA, CDR2 SQIVND (reference sequence).

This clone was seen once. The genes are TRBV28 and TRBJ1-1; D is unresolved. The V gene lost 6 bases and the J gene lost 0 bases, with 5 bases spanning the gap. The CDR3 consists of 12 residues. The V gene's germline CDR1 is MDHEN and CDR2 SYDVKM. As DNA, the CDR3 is TGTGCCAGCAGGGGGTTGAACACTGAAGCTTTCTTT. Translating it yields CASRGLNTEAFF.

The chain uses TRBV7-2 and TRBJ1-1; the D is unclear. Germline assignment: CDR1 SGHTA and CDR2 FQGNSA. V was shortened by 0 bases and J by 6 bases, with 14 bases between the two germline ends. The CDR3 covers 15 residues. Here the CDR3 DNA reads TGTGCCAGCAGCTTAGCAAATTCGGTGCGGCCTGAAGCTTTCTTT. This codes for CASSLANSVRPEAFF. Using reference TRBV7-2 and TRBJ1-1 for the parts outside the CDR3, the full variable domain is GAGVSQSPSNKVTEKGKDVELRCDPISGHTALYWYRQSLGQGLEFLIYFQGNSAPDKSGLPSDRFSAERTGGSVSTLTIQRTQQEDSAVYLCASSLANSVRPEAFFGQGTRLTVV.

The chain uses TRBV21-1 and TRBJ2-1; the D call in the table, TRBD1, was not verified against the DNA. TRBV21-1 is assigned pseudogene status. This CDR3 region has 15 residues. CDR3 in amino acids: CASSKKDRARHEQFF. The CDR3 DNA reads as TGTGCCAGCAGCAAAAAAGACAGGGCGAGGCATGAGCAGTTCTTC.

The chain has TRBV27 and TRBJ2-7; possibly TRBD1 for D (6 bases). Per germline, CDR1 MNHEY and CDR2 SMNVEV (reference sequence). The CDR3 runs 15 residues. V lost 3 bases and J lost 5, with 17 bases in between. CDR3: CASSFQMAGANEQYF. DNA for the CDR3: TGTGCCAGCAGTTTTCAAATGGCAGGGGCCAACGAGCAGTACTTC.

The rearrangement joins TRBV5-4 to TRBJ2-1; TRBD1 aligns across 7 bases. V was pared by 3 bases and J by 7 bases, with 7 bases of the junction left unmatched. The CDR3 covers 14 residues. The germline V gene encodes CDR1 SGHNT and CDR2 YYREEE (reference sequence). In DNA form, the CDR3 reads TGTGCCAGCAGCTGGGGGACAGAGCAAAATGAGCAGTTCTTC. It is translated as CASSWGTEQNEQFF. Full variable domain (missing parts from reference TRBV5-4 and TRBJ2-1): ETGVTQSPTHLIKTRGQQVTLRCSSQSGHNTVSWYQQALGQGPQFIFQYYREEENGRGNFPPRFSGLQFPNYSSELNVNALELDDSALYLCASSWGTEQNEQFFGPGTRLTVL.

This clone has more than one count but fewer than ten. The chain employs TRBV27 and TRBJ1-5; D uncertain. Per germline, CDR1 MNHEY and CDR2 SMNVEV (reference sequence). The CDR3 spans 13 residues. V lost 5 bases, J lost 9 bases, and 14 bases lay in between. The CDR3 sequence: CASSPRLSRPQHF. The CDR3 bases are TGTGCCAGCAGTCCTCGACTCTCTAGGCCCCAGCATTTT.

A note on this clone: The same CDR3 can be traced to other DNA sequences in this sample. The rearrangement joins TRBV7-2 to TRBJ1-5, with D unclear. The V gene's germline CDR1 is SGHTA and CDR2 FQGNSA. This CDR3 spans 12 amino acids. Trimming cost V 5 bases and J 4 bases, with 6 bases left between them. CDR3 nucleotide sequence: TGTGCCAGCAGCCAACCAAATCAGCCCCAGCATTTT. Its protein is CASSQPNQPQHF.

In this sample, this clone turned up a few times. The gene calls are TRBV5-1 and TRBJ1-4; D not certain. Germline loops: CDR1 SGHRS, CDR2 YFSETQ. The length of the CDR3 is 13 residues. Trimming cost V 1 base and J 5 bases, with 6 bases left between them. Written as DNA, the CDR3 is TGCGCCAGCAGCTTGTCGGGCAATGAAAAACTGTTTTTT. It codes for CASSLSGNEKLFF.